The 12 T cell receptor beta chains presented below share a single source sample, sequenced in a study of blood T cell repertoires in COVID-19 (TCRdb year 2020). The library was obtained by the immunoSEQ multiplex PCR assay. TCRdb took over this immuneACCESS table, retaining in-frame rearrangements with V and J assigned. Such tables are incomplete; in checked studies, under half of the missing clones stem from an unresolved V gene, and the remainder is unexplained. For this sample the table gives just over 95,000 clones, of which more than 75% were detected only once. 15% to 20% of the sample is held by the ten biggest clonotypes. Material: peripheral blood. These TCRs come from an older man with acute or convalescent COVID-19.

This chain uses TRBV24-1 with TRBJ1-2, with TRBD1 matching 7 bases. Germline V lookup: CDR1 KGHDR, CDR2 SFDVKD. This CDR3 comprises 14 residues. V trimming: 2 bases; J trimming: 6 bases; junction bases outside the gene matches: 5. This CDR3 reads CATSDWGQRHGYTF. The DNA for the CDR3 is TGTGCCACCAGTGATTGGGGACAGCGTCATGGCTACACCTTC.

CDR3 in amino acids: CASSVSIGEGLYEQYF. The CDR3 DNA reads TGTGCCAGCAGCGTATCTATCGGGGAGGGCCTGTACGAGCAGTACTTC. V usage is TRBV9 and J usage is TRBJ2-7; 7 positions agree with TRBD2. V lost 1 base to trimming and J lost 4 bases; unmatched junction nucleotides: 11. The CDR3 runs to 16 residues. Germline-derived CDR1 and CDR2 are SGDLS and YYNGEE.

The chain employs TRBV5-1 and TRBJ1-1; 8 bases are shared with TRBD1. CDR1 SGHRS and CDR2 YFSETQ come from the germline V gene. V lost 4 bases to trimming and J lost 7 bases; unmatched junction nucleotides: 15. The CDR3 has 16 amino acids. CDR3 loop: CASSPLGQGFVSEAFF. DNA of the CDR3: TGCGCCAGCAGCCCCCTTGGACAGGGCTTCGTAAGTGAAGCTTTCTTT.

This clone was observed once. The chain uses TRBV10-3 and TRBJ2-5, with 8 nucleotides matching TRBD2. V shed 7 bases, J shed 5 bases, and the junction held 12 bases outside the gene matches. This CDR3 contains 15 residues. Germline CDR1 reads ENHRY; CDR2 reads SYGVKD. CDR3 in DNA: TGTGCCATCAACCCGGGACTAGGTCTACAGGAGACCCAGTACTTC. This sequence encodes CAINPGLGLQETQYF.

This chain links TRBV7-2 with TRBJ1-1, with D uncertain. Trimming took off 0 bases at V and 0 bases at J, with 11 bases between the two ends. CDR3 length equals 16 residues. Germline assignment: CDR1 SGHTA and CDR2 FQGNSA. The CDR3 DNA follows: TGTGCCAGCAGCTTAGCGTGGAGGACGGTGAACACTGAAGCTTTCTTT. Protein sequence: CASSLAWRTVNTEAFF.

This clone was counted between two and nine times. The chain recombines TRBV9 with TRBJ2-7; tentatively, D is TRBD1 (5 bases). This CDR3 comprises 14 residues. Germline V gene data show CDR1 as SGDLS and CDR2 as YYNGEE. V shed 0 bases and J shed 5 bases, with 12 bases lying between them. CDR3 nucleotide sequence: TGTGCCAGCAGCGTAGCGGCCGCCAGGGACGAGCAGTACTTC. As protein: CASSVAAARDEQYF. Drawing the rest from reference TRBV9 and TRBJ2-7, the complete variable domain is DSGVTQTPKHLITATGQRVTLRCSPRSGDLSVYWYQQSLDQGLQFLIQYYNGEERAKGNILERFSAQQFPDLHSELNLSSLELGDSALYFCASSVAAARDEQYFGPGTRLTVT.

The rearrangement links TRBV5-1 to TRBJ1-2; 8 bases line up with TRBD1. The germline V gene encodes CDR1 SGHRS and CDR2 YFSETQ. The V gene end was trimmed by 0 bases and the J gene end by 8 bases; junction bases not matched to a gene: 3. CDR3 length: 13 residues. Written as DNA, the CDR3 is TGCGCCAGCAGCTTGGGACAGGGGCTGGGCTACACCTTC. Translating gives CASSLGQGLGYTF. Full variable domain (remainder filled in from reference TRBV5-1 and TRBJ1-2): KAGVTQTPRYLIKTRGQQVTLSCSPISGHRSVSWYQQTPGQGLQFLFEYFSETQRNKGNFPGRFSGRQFSNSRSEMNVSTLELGDSALYLCASSLGQGLGYTFGSGTRLTVV.

CDR3: CASSYLGVEHTIYF. CDR3 coding DNA: TGTGCCAGCAGTTACCTAGGGGTGGAGCACACCATATATTTT. The chain combines TRBV6-5 with TRBJ1-3; the D gene is possibly TRBD1 (5 bases). Germline V gives CDR1 MNHEY, CDR2 SVGAGI. CDR3 length: 14 residues. V was clipped by 2 bases and J by 8 bases, with 13 bases between them.

The CDR3 is CASSSQVQGAYNEQFF. The CDR3 nucleotides read TGCGCCAGCAGCTCGCAGGTGCAGGGCGCCTACAATGAGCAGTTCTTC. V is TRBV5-1 and J is TRBJ2-1, with TRBD1 as a possible D gene (5 bases). Trimming stripped 3 bases from V and 2 bases from J, with 15 bases between. Germline CDR1 reads SGHRS; CDR2 reads YFSETQ. This CDR3 spans 16 amino acids. The full variable domain, with the rest looked up from reference TRBV5-1 and TRBJ2-1, is KAGVTQTPRYLIKTRGQQVTLSCSPISGHRSVSWYQQTPGQGLQFLFEYFSETQRNKGNFPGRFSGRQFSNSRSEMNVSTLELGDSALYLCASSSQVQGAYNEQFFGPGTRLTVL.

The chain has TRBV20-1 and TRBJ1-6; 10 bases line up with TRBD1. Germline values: CDR1 DFQATT, CDR2 SNEGSKA (reference sequence). The CDR3 is 14 amino acids. Trimming removed 6 bases from V and 14 bases from J; junction bases left unmatched: 13. DNA of the CDR3: TGCAGTGCCAGTACGAGGACAGGGGGTTCCACCCTCCACTTT. Amino acids: CSASTRTGGSTLHF.

The rearrangement uses TRBV5-1 and TRBJ2-4; perhaps TRBD2 as D (5 bases). Germline V CDR1 and CDR2: SGHRS, YFSETQ. This CDR3 spans 14 amino acids. Trimming removed 3 bases at V and 1 base at J, with 8 bases between. The CDR3 bases are TGCGCCAGCAGCTCCGGACTGGCCAAAAACATTCAGTACTTC. Translation gives CASSSGLAKNIQYF.

The chain links TRBV5-5 to TRBJ1-4, with D uncertain. CDR3 length equals 15 residues. Germline V gene data show CDR1 as SGHKS and CDR2 as YYEKEE (reference sequence). Trimming stripped 0 bases from V and 7 bases from J, with 13 bases between. The CDR3 DNA sequence: TGTGCCAGCAGCTTGGCCGGGTCCCACGGTGAAAAACTGTTTTTT. Its protein product is CASSLAGSHGEKLFF.